This T cell receptor (beta chain) was captured by sequencing in a study of PD-L1 blockade in urothelial cancer. Study overall: Prior chemotherapy ranged from 0 to 3 regimens per patient. Blood analysis occurred 3 weeks (second dose) and 6 weeks after treatment start.

The CDR3 loop spans 15 amino acids. Between the trimmed V and J ends, which lost 0 bases and 9 bases, there was a span of 15 bases. In germline, CDR1 is ENHRY, CDR2 SYGVKD. Regarding time point: pretreatment peripheral blood. This table comes from immunoSEQ multiplex PCR, and its TCRdb copy is limited to in-frame clones, with some not included. This table has some 90,000 clones, 89% appearing once. The TCR comes from a woman over 75 with urothelial cancer. The chain employs TRBV10-3 and TRBJ2-1; a possible D gene is TRBD2 (5 bases). This specimen consisted of PBMCs, obtained around atezolizumab (anti-PD-L1) treatment. This CDR3 reads CAISESSSFSSEQFF. In DNA, the CDR3 is TGTGCCATCAGTGAGTCCTCTAGCTTCAGTAGTGAGCAGTTCTTC.